This TCR beta chain was found in a study of T cells in Graves' hyperthyroidism and ophthalmopathy. Whole-study results and caveats: Blood also held most thyroid clonotypes expanded beyond 0.001. A 13 V-J model separated ophthalmopathy from stable hyperthyroidism.

RNA transcripts provided the source from which TCR beta CDR3 regions were amplified. The TCR CDR3 was amplified in a first-round RT-PCR using the HTBI primer set. In TCRdb, the multiplex PCR reads were re-called with MiXCR into one record per CDR3 protein. The table shows 600,000 to 700,000 distinct CDR3 sequences, with less than 45% occurring only once. V lost 1 base and J 11 bases, leaving 14 bases between the germline ends. Germline V CDR1 and CDR2: LNHNV, YYDKDF (reference sequence). The CDR3 loop spans 13 amino acids. Of note for this clonotype: Its specificity is unknown.

The sequencing input was peripheral blood or thyroid tissue (not recorded which). The chain uses TRBV15 and TRBJ1-1; D possibly corresponds to TRBD1 (6 bases). This clonotype was obtained from an adult man with Graves' disease, either hyperthyroidism or ophthalmopathy (not recorded which). CDR3 in amino acids: CATSRVGRGFAFF. For the CDR3, the DNA is TGTGCCACCAGCAGAGTTGGCAGGGGCTTTGCTTTCTTT.